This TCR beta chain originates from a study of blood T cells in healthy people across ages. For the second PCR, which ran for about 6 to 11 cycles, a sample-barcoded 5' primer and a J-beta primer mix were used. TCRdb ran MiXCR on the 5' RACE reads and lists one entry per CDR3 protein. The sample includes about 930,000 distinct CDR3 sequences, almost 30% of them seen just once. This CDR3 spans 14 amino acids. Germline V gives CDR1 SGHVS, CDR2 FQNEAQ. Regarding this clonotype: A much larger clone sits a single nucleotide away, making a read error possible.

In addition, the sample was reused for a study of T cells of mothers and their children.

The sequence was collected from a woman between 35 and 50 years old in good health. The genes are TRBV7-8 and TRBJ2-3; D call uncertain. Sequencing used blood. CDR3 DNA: TGTGTCAGCAGCTTAGGAAGGGCCCCCGATACGCAGTATTTT. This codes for CVSSLGRAPDTQYF.